The rows below give T cell receptor beta chains drawn from one sample of a study of T cells in Graves' hyperthyroidism and ophthalmopathy. Each CDR3 protein gets one entry after TCRdb re-called the multiplex PCR reads with MiXCR. The sample has some 350,000 distinct CDR3 sequences; around 15% are singletons. The specimen sequenced was blood. All receptors derive from an older woman with Graves' ophthalmopathy. Both conserved end residues are part of each CDR3. D genes are given only for firm matches. Some rows mark clone size as missing; the rest say once, few, many or name a class of expanded clone.

clone size	V gene	D gene	J gene	CDR3 DNA	CDR3 protein
-	TRBV5-1	-	TRBJ2-3	TGCGCCAGCAGCAAGGGGAGCGGAGCGGGAGATACGCAGTATTTT	CASSKGSGAGDTQYF
-	TRBV29-1	-	TRBJ2-3	TGCAGCGTCGACCCGTCCCGCACAGATACGCAGTATTTT	CSVDPSRTDTQYF
many	TRBV3-1	-	TRBJ2-1	TGTGCCAGCAGCCAGTTTCCTAGCGAGAGCTCCTACAATGAGCAGTTCTTC	CASSQFPSESSYNEQFF
-	TRBV11-2	TRBD2	TRBJ2-1	TGTGCCAGCAGCTCCTGGACTAGCGGGACGAATGAGCAGTTCTTC	CASSSWTSGTNEQFF
-	TRBV24-1	TRBD2	TRBJ2-1	TGTGCCACCAGTGATCGGACTAGCCCCTTGGATGAGCAGTTCTTC	CATSDRTSPLDEQFF
-	TRBV7-3	TRBD2	TRBJ2-7	TGTGCCAGCAGCTCCTCCGGGACTAGCGGGAGGGGCGAGCAGTACTTC	CASSSSGTSGRGEQYF
-	TRBV6-2/TRBV6-3	-	TRBJ2-3	TGTGCCAGCAGTTACAGGGCCGGGACAGATACGCAGTATTTT	CASSYRAGTDTQYF
few	TRBV4-2	-	TRBJ2-4	TGTGCCAGCAGCCAAGATTTGATTTCAGGGGGGCAAAACATTCAGTACTTC	CASSQDLISGGQNIQYF
-	TRBV7-2	-	TRBJ1-1	TGTGCCAGCAGCTTACGCAGGGGTGACACTGAAGCTTTCTTT	CASSLRRGDTEAFF
few	TRBV19	-	TRBJ1-1	TGTGCCAGTAGTGGTACGAACACTGAAGCTTTCTTT	CASSGTNTEAFF
many	TRBV7-8	TRBD2	TRBJ2-5	TGTGCCAGCAGACCTTCCCCCGCTAGCGGGACGAGGACCAAAGAGACCCAGTACTTC	CASRPSPASGTRTKETQYF
few	TRBV15	TRBD2	TRBJ2-3	TGTGCCACCAGCGCCCACAAGCGGGATCTAGATACGCAGTATTTT	CATSAHKRDLDTQYF
many	TRBV5-1	-	TRBJ2-7	TGCGCCAGCAGGGGTGGGATCTCCGAGGCCTACGAGCAGTACTTC	CASRGGISEAYEQYF
many	TRBV28	-	TRBJ1-1	TGTGCCAGCAGCCTGGGGGGGGTTGGGGACACTGAAGCTTTCTTT	CASSLGGVGDTEAFF
many	TRBV28	-	TRBJ1-1	TGTGCCAGCAGTAAACCACAGGGATCGAGCACTGAAGCTTTCTTT	CASSKPQGSSTEAFF
many	TRBV20-1	-	TRBJ2-1	TGCAGTGCTAGAGGGAGGGGCAACCTACAAGGGGCCTCCTACAATGAGCAGTTCTTC	CSARGRGNLQGASYNEQFF
many	TRBV12-3/TRBV12-4	-	TRBJ2-3	TGTGCCAGCAGTAGATGGGGCGCGGGCACAGATACGCAGTATTTT	CASSRWGAGTDTQYF
few	TRBV10-3	-	TRBJ1-4	TGTGCCATCAGTGAGTCGGCGCAGGTTGGGGCAACTAATGAAAAACTGTTTTTT	CAISESAQVGATNEKLFF
few	TRBV19	-	TRBJ2-2	TGTGCCACCTTGAAGACAGGCAAGGGCACCGGGGAGCTGTTTTTT	CATLKTGKGTGELFF
-	TRBV7-8	-	TRBJ2-7	TGTGCCAGCAGCTTAGGGGCCGCGCACTACGAGCAGTACTTC	CASSLGAAHYEQYF
-	TRBV11-2	-	TRBJ2-1	TGTGCCAGCAGCTTAGTCGGGGGCGGTGAGCAGTTCTTC	CASSLVGGGEQFF
-	TRBV4-2	-	TRBJ2-7	TGTGCCAGCAGCCAAGATCCCCAGACAGACGAGCAGTACTTC	CASSQDPQTDEQYF
many	TRBV3-1	-	TRBJ2-7	TGTGCCAGCAGCAGCGGACCAACAGCGCGGTACGAGCAGTACTTC	CASSSGPTARYEQYF
-	TRBV6-1	TRBD1	TRBJ2-2	TGTGCCAGCAGTTCCGGGACAGGGATCACCGGGGAGCTGTTTTTT	CASSSGTGITGELFF
many	TRBV29-1	TRBD2	TRBJ2-1	TGCAGCGTCACCGGGACTAGCGGGATTAATGAGCAGTTCTTC	CSVTGTSGINEQFF
-	TRBV7-9	-	TRBJ1-5	TGTGCCAGCACGACCGTACCCGGCAATCAGCCCCAGCATTTT	CASTTVPGNQPQHF
many	TRBV20-1	-	TRBJ2-3	TGCAGTGCTAGAGACCGATCGGGTGTGGGCGGGGATACGCAGTATTTT	CSARDRSGVGGDTQYF
few	TRBV10-1	-	TRBJ2-2	TGCGCCAGCATCCCCTACAGGGAGCACTCGACCGGGGAGCTGTTTTTT	CASIPYREHSTGELFF
-	TRBV29-1	-	TRBJ2-3	TGCAGCGCTGATTTCAGTTCGGACACGCAGTATTTT	CSADFSSDTQYF
few	TRBV28	-	TRBJ1-6	TGTGCCAGCAGGGGGGGGGTTTCACCCCTCCACTTT	CASRGGVSPLHF
many	TRBV28	-	TRBJ1-5	TGTGCCAGCAGCCGACCCCTGATTAGCAATCAGCCCCAGCATTTT	CASSRPLISNQPQHF
few	TRBV12-3/TRBV12-4	-	TRBJ2-7	TGTGCCAGCAGTTCGTCGGGACAAGGGTCAGCCTACGAGCAGTACTTC	CASSSSGQGSAYEQYF
-	TRBV12-3/TRBV12-4	-	TRBJ2-6	TGTGCCAGCAGTTGGGATCGGGTTGGGGCCAACGTCCTGACTTTC	CASSWDRVGANVLTF
-	TRBV29-1	-	TRBJ1-1	TGCAGCGTTCGGCCTCGACTGGGGAACACTGAAGCTTTCTTT	CSVRPRLGNTEAFF
many	TRBV7-2	-	TRBJ2-1	TGTGCCAGCAGCTTTTCCCCGGGAACTTTAGAGGATGAGCAGTTCTTC	CASSFSPGTLEDEQFF
-	TRBV20-1	-	TRBJ2-7	TGCAGTGCTAGAGGGACAGACCCCCCCCCCGAGCAGTACTTC	CSARGTDPPPEQYF
many	TRBV5-1	-	TRBJ1-5	TGCGCCAGCAGCTTGAGTGGGGGCACTGATCAGCCCCAGCATTTT	CASSLSGGTDQPQHF
many	TRBV12-5	TRBD1	TRBJ1-2	TGTGCTAGTGGATCTACAGGGGACTATGGCTACACCTTC	CASGSTGDYGYTF
many	TRBV11-2	-	TRBJ2-5	TGTGCCAGCAGCTTTTGGACCCTGGAGACCCAGTACTTC	CASSFWTLETQYF
-	TRBV5-1	TRBD1	TRBJ1-6	TGCGCCAGCAGCTCTCGACAGGGGGCTTCACCCCTCCACTTT	CASSSRQGASPLHF
few	TRBV7-9	-	TRBJ1-1	TGTGCCAGCAGCTTAGCCGGCAAGAACACTGAAGCTTTCTTT	CASSLAGKNTEAFF
-	TRBV5-6	TRBD1	TRBJ1-5	TGTGCCAGCAGCTTCGGGACAGGGGCGCGCGGGGATCAGCCCCAGCATTTT	CASSFGTGARGDQPQHF
many	TRBV7-9	-	TRBJ2-3	TGTGCCAGCAGCCCTAGGGACGGCACAGATACGCAGTATTTT	CASSPRDGTDTQYF